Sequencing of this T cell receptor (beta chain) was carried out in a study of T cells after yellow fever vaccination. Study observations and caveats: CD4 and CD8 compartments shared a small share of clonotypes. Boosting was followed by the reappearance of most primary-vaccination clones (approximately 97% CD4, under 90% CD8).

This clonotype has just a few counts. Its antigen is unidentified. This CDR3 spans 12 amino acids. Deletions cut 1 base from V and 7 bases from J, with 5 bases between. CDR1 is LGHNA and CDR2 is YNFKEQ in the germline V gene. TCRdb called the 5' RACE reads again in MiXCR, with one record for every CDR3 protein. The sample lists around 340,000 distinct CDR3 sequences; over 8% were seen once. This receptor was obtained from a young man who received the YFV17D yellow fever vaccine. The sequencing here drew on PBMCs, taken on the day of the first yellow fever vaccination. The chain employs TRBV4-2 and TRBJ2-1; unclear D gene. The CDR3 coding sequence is TGTGCCAGCAGCCAAGGCCAGAATGAGCAGTTCTTC. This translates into CASSQGQNEQFF.